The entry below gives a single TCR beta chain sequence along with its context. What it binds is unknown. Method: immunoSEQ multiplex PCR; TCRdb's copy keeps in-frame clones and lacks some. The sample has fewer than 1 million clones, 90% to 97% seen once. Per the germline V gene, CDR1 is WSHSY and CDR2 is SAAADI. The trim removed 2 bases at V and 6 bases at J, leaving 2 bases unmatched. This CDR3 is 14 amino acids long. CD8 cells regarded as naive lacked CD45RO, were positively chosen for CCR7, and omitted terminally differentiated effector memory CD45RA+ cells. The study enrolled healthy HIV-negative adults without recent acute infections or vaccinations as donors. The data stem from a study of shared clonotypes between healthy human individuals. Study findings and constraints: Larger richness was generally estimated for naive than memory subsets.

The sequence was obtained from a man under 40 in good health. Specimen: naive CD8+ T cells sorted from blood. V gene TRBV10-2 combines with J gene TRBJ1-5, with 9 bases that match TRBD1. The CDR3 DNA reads TGCGCCAGCAGTGAGGGACAGGGGACTCAGCCCCAGCATTTT. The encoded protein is CASSEGQGTQPQHF.